One and the same sample provided the 22 T cell receptor beta chains below, sequenced in a study of cytomegalovirus exposure and HLA in healthy donors. In the PCR, 60 Vbeta and 13 Jbeta primers were used. Here immunoSEQ multiplex PCR was the method, and the copy in TCRdb shows in-frame clones only, minus some. The profile shows about 180,000 clones, roughly 80% of them singletons. Sequenced material: PBMCs. Receptors were obtained from a man aged 40-50 years in good health and CMV-seronegative.

This clone was found a few times. The chain joins TRBV19 to TRBJ2-7; no definite D call. This CDR3 spans 15 amino acids. Trimming removed 5 bases at V and 2 bases at J, with 16 bases between. Per germline, CDR1 LNHDA and CDR2 SQIVND (reference sequence). CDR3 DNA sequence: TGTGCCAGTAGTCTACCGCGGAGCCCTACCTACGAGCAGTACTTC. This encodes CASSLPRSPTYEQYF.

This clone was observed a handful of times. Here the CDR3 DNA reads TGTGCCTGGAGCGCCGTGAGGGATACGCAGTATTTT. This sequence encodes CAWSAVRDTQYF. V gene TRBV30 combines with J gene TRBJ2-3; D remains ambiguous. Per the germline V gene, CDR1 is GTSNPN and CDR2 is SVGIG (reference sequence). This CDR3 has 12 amino acids. Trimming shortened V by 3 bases and J by 6 bases, and 10 bases separated the two germline ends.

J is TRBJ2-5 and V is TRBV29-1; possible D gene TRBD2, 7 bases. The germline V gene has CDR1 SQVTM and CDR2 ANQGSEA. The length of the CDR3 is 13 residues. Trimming cost V 7 bases and J 2 bases, with 14 bases left between them. The CDR3 loop reads CSGWGGGQETQYF. CDR3 bases: TGCAGCGGCTGGGGGGGCGGACAAGAGACCCAGTACTTC.

This chain joins TRBV6-1 and TRBJ2-7, with 10 bases aligning to TRBD1. The CDR3 runs to 13 residues. Losses at the gene ends were 4 bases for V and 7 bases for J; bases not matched to a gene: 4. The germline V gene has CDR1 MNHNS and CDR2 SASEGT. The CDR3 nucleotides are TGTGCCAGCAGTGGACAGGGGGCTGGAGAGCAGTACTTC. This gives the protein CASSGQGAGEQYF.

The chain joins TRBV5-6 to TRBJ1-5; 9 positions agree with TRBD1. Germline trimming cut 3 bases from V and 4 bases from J; bases unmatched to any gene: 5. Germline CDR1 and CDR2: SGHDT and YYEEEE. This CDR3 region has 15 residues. The CDR3 loop is CASSYYDRGNQPQHF. CDR3 nucleotide sequence: TGTGCCAGCAGCTACTACGACAGGGGGAATCAGCCCCAGCATTTT.

This chain uses TRBV28 with TRBJ2-7; D is undetermined. The germline CDR1 and CDR2 sequences are MDHEN and SYDVKM. The CDR3 loop spans 14 amino acids. Trimming shortened V by 6 bases and J by 3 bases, and 15 bases separated the two germline ends. The CDR3 here is CASSLSPGHYEQYF. The CDR3 coding sequence is TGTGCCAGCAGCCTAAGCCCAGGCCACTACGAGCAGTACTTC.

The genes are TRBV4-1 and TRBJ2-7, with TRBD2 identical over 7 bases. Germline CDR1 is MGHRA and CDR2 is YSYEKL. V was pared by 4 bases and J by 2 bases, with 11 bases of the junction left unmatched. The length of the CDR3 is 16 residues. The CDR3 spells CASSRGREWGTYEQYF. CDR3 nucleotides: TGCGCCAGCAGCCGTGGGAGGGAGTGGGGCACCTACGAGCAGTACTTC.

This chain uses TRBV7-2 with TRBJ2-7; D is undetermined. Germline-derived CDR1 and CDR2 are SGHTA and FQGNSA. The length of the CDR3 is 16 residues. Trimming stripped 0 bases from V and 0 bases from J, with 12 bases between. CDR3 in DNA: TGTGCCAGCAGCTTAGCGCCGGTTCCGTCCTCCTACGAGCAGTACTTC. Protein: CASSLAPVPSSYEQYF.

The V gene is TRBV19, the J gene TRBJ2-3; a weak D match, TRBD2 (7 bases). The CDR3 loop spans 13 amino acids. CDR1 and CDR2 (germline): LNHDA, SQIVND (reference sequence). Trimming took 5 bases from V and 6 from J, leaving 12 bases between them. CDR3 amino acids: CASSRGAIDTQYF. As DNA, the CDR3 is TGTGCCAGTAGTCGGGGGGCCATTGATACGCAGTATTTT.

This clone was picked up one time. The rearrangement joins TRBV19 to TRBJ2-5; 7 bases are shared with TRBD1. Germline trimming cut 5 bases from V and 0 bases from J; bases unmatched to any gene: 6. This CDR3 is built from 15 residues. Germline V gene data show CDR1 as LNHDA and CDR2 as SQIVND (reference sequence). The CDR3, as DNA: TGTGCCAGTAGTGAATTAGGACAGGACCAAGAGACCCAGTACTTC. Protein product: CASSELGQDQETQYF.

The genes are TRBV27 and TRBJ2-7; TRBD2 agrees at 9 bases. Per germline, CDR1 MNHEY and CDR2 SMNVEV (reference sequence). The ends lost 4 bases at V and 4 bases at J; junction bases unmatched: 5. CDR3 length: 14 residues. CDR3 sequence (DNA): TGTGCCAGCAGTTCGCTAGCGGGGATGTACGAGCAGTACTTC. It specifies CASSSLAGMYEQYF.

The rearrangement links TRBV15 to TRBJ2-3; unclear D gene. The CDR3 extends over 14 amino acids. Germline V gives CDR1 LNHNV, CDR2 YYDKDF (reference sequence). V was shortened by 4 bases and J by 2 bases, with 10 bases between the two germline ends. CDR3 protein: CATSTLNHTDTQYF. CDR3 in DNA: TGTGCCACCAGCACCCTAAACCACACAGATACGCAGTATTTT.

The chain couples TRBV9 to TRBJ2-1, with 10 bases lining up with TRBD1. The CDR3 runs 17 residues. CDR1 and CDR2 from the germline V gene are SGDLS and YYNGEE. The V gene end was trimmed by 0 bases and the J gene end by 5 bases; junction bases not matched to a gene: 8. The CDR3 loop is CASSVVPRDRGNNEQFF. CDR3 coding DNA: TGTGCCAGCAGCGTAGTCCCCCGGGACAGGGGAAACAATGAGCAGTTCTTC. The variable domain in full, completed from reference TRBV9 and TRBJ2-1, reads DSGVTQTPKHLITATGQRVTLRCSPRSGDLSVYWYQQSLDQGLQFLIQYYNGEERAKGNILERFSAQQFPDLHSELNLSSLELGDSALYFCASSVVPRDRGNNEQFFGPGTRLTVL.

The chain has TRBV28 and TRBJ1-5; D gene unclear. CDR1 and CDR2 from the germline V gene are MDHEN and SYDVKM. V lost 8 bases to trimming and J lost 3 bases, with 8 bases between them. The CDR3 runs to 12 residues. CDR3 loop: CASSVINQPQHF. CDR3 coding DNA: TGTGCCAGCTCCGTTATCAATCAGCCCCAGCATTTT. Full variable domain (missing parts from reference TRBV28 and TRBJ1-5): DVKVTQSSRYLVKRTGEKVFLECVQDMDHENMFWYRQDPGLGLRLIYFSYDVKMKEKGDIPEGYSVSREKKERFSLILESASTNQTSMYLCASSVINQPQHFGDGTRLSIL.

Of note for this clone: At one of its ends the junction is not consistent with the germline gene, which may arise from a read error. The CDR3 here is CSSSTDRVRFF. The CDR3 DNA is TGTTCCAGCAGCACGGACAGGGTCCGGTTCTTC. The chain recombines TRBV7-9 with TRBJ2-1; 8 nucleotides match TRBD1. CDR3 size: 11 residues. From germline, CDR1 is SEHNR and CDR2 FQNEAQ (reference sequence).

The chain recombines TRBV9 with TRBJ1-1; no clear D. V gave up 3 bases and J gave up 1 base, with 7 bases separating them. The CDR3 runs 13 residues. Germline assignment: CDR1 SGDLS and CDR2 YYNGEE. The CDR3 region has the DNA TGTGCCAGCAGCGCGGGGAGGAACACTGAAGCTTTCTTT. As protein: CASSAGRNTEAFF.

This clone was seen more than once but under ten times. The chain combines TRBV4-3 with TRBJ2-1; TRBD2 matches 7 bases. V shed 0 bases and J 4 bases; nucleotides not matched to a gene: 12. Germline values: CDR1 LGHNA, CDR2 YSLEER. CDR3 size: 18 residues. In DNA form, the CDR3 reads TGCGCCAGCAGCCAAGATCGGGTGATAGCGGGTGGATACAATGAGCAGTTCTTC. This gives the protein CASSQDRVIAGGYNEQFF.

This clone was seen once. The rearrangement links TRBV7-3 to TRBJ2-3; 9 nucleotides agree with TRBD1. Losses at the gene ends were 5 bases for V and 6 bases for J; bases not matched to a gene: 3. CDR3 length equals 13 residues. Germline CDR1 and CDR2: SGHTA and FQGTGA. CDR3 DNA sequence: TGTGCCAGCAGCCCACAGGGGGCGGATACGCAGTATTTT. This gives the protein CASSPQGADTQYF.

The gene calls are TRBV5-1 and TRBJ2-2, with TRBD2 matching over 11 bases. CDR3 length: 17 amino acids. CDR1 is SGHRS, CDR2 YFSETQ, per germline. The J segment lost 0 bases and the V segment lost 3 bases, leaving 4 bases of the junction unmatched. CDR3 protein: CASSYGLAGSNTGELFF. The CDR3 nucleotides read TGCGCCAGCAGCTACGGACTAGCGGGTTCGAACACCGGGGAGCTGTTTTTT.

This chain joins TRBV5-6 and TRBJ1-5; D is uncertain. CDR3 size: 15 residues. Per germline, CDR1 SGHDT and CDR2 YYEEEE. Trimming took 2 bases from V and 3 from J, leaving 12 bases between them. The CDR3 DNA sequence: TGTGCCAGCAGCTTCGGCGGCCTATACAATCAGCCCCAGCATTTT. Translation gives CASSFGGLYNQPQHF.

V is TRBV5-6 and J is TRBJ2-7; weak D call: TRBD2 (5 bases). The germline CDR1 and CDR2 sequences are SGHDT and YYEEEE. V lost 5 bases and J lost 5, with 23 bases in between. The CDR3 is made up of 16 amino acids. CDR3 in amino acids: CASSYRSWRLADEQYF. In nucleotides, the CDR3 is TGTGCCAGCAGTTACCGATCTTGGAGGCTAGCAGACGAGCAGTACTTC.

Comment on this clone: Other DNA sequences in the same sample also yield this CDR3. The V and J genes are TRBV19 and TRBJ1-1; a possible D gene is TRBD1 (6 bases). With 3 bases removed from V and 4 bases from J, the gap between germline ends came to 15 bases. Germline lookup yields CDR1 LNHDA and CDR2 SQIVND (reference sequence). This CDR3 is built from 15 residues. The CDR3 nucleotides read TGTGCCAGTAGTATTGAGCAGGGGCGCGTCACTGAAGCTTTCTTT. Encoded protein: CASSIEQGRVTEAFF.